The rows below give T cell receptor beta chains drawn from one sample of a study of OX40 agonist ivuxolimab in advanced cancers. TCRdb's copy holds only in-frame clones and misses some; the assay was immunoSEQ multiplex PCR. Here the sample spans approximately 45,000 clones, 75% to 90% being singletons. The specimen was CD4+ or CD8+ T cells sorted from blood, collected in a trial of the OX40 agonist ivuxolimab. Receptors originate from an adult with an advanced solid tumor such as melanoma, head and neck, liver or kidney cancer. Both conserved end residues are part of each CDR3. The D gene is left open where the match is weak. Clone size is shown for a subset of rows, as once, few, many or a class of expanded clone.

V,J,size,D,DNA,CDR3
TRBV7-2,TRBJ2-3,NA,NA,TGTGCCAGCAGCCCCACCGCGCGGGTACGCGCAGATACGCAGTATTTT,CASSPTARVRADTQYF
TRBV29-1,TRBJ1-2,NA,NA,TGCAGCTCTGAGGAGACAGGAGATCCCTATGGCTACACCTTC,CSSEETGDPYGYTF
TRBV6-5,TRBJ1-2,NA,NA,TGTGCCAGCAGTTACTCGATCTCTTCAGCTAACTATGGCTACACCTTC,CASSYSISSANYGYTF
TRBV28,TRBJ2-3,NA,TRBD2,TGTGCCAGCAGTTCCCAGCGGGGGATCACAGATACGCAGTATTTT,CASSSQRGITDTQYF
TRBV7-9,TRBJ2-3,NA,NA,TGTGCCAGCAGCTTAGGGTGGGGGGACACAGATACGCAGTATTTT,CASSLGWGDTDTQYF
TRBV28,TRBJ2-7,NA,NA,TGTGCCAGCAAAACCGGGACACTTTCCTACGAGCAGTACTTC,CASKTGTLSYEQYF
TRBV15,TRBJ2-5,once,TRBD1,TGTGCCACCAGCAGGGGACAGGACAAACTGGGAGAGACCCAGTACTTC,CATSRGQDKLGETQYF
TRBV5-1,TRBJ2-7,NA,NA,TGCGCCAGCAGCCCCGACCCTGGTTACTACGAGCAGTACTTC,CASSPDPGYYEQYF
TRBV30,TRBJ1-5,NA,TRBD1,TGTGCCTGGAGTTACCCGGGACAGGTAAATCAGCCCCAGCATTTT,CAWSYPGQVNQPQHF
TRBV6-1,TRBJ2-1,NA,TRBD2,TGTGCCAGCAGCGCCGGGACTAGCAGAAACAATGAGCAGTTCTTC,CASSAGTSRNNEQFF
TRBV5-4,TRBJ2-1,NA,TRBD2,TGTGCCAGCAGCCCGGGACTAGCCCCTGAGCAGTTCTTC,CASSPGLAPEQFF
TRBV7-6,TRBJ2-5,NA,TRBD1,TGTGCCAGCAGCGCAGCGACAGGGCCTGGCGGTAGGGAGACCCAGTACTTC,CASSAATGPGGRETQYF
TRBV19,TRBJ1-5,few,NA,TGTGCCAGTAGTCGGGATAGCAATCAGCCCCAGCATTTT,CASSRDSNQPQHF
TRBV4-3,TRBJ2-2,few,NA,TGCGCCAGCAGCGAGAGGAACACCGGGGAGCTGTTTTTT,CASSERNTGELFF
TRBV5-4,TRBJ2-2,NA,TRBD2,TGTGCCAGCAGCTTGTCTAGCGGGAGGGCCACTGGCGGGGAGCTGTTTTTT,CASSLSSGRATGGELFF
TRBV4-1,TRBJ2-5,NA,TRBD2,TGCGCCAGCAGCCCCCTTGGACTAGCGGGTTTCCAAGAGACCCAGTACTTC,CASSPLGLAGFQETQYF
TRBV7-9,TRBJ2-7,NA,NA,TGTGCCAGCAGCCTGAATGGGGTCCTCCAGGGCGAGCAGTACTTC,CASSLNGVLQGEQYF
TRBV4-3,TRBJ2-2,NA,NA,TGCGCCAGCAGCCAAGTTAGGAGCACCGGGGAGCTGTTTTTT,CASSQVRSTGELFF
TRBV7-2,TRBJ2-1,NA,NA,TGTGCCAGCAGCCGAGAAGGGCAGGGAGACAATGAGCAGTTCTTC,CASSREGQGDNEQFF
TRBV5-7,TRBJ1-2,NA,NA,TGTGCCAGCAGCTGGGGCAGGTCCTCGTCTAACTATGGCTACACCTTC,CASSWGRSSSNYGYTF
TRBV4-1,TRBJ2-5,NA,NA,TGCGCCAGCAGCCAAGGTCGGGTTTACCAAGAGACCCAGTACTTC,CASSQGRVYQETQYF
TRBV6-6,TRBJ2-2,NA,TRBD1,TGTGCCAGCAGTTTTTCGGACAGGGGGGAGGGGGAGCTGTTTTTT,CASSFSDRGEGELFF
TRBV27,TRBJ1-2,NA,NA,TGTGCCAGCAGTTTCTGGGCAGGGCAAGGCTACACCTTC,CASSFWAGQGYTF
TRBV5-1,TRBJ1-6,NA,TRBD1,TGCGCCAGGCCCCGGGACAGCCATAATTCACCCCTCCACTTT,CARPRDSHNSPLHF
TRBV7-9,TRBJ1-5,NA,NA,TGTGCCAGCAGCACAGGGACGGGGGGTAGCAATCAGCCCCAGCATTTT,CASSTGTGGSNQPQHF
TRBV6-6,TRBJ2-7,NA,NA,TGTGCCAGCAGTTACGATATAGGATCCTACGAGCAGTACTTC,CASSYDIGSYEQYF
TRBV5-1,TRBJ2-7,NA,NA,TGCGCCAGCAGCTTGGGCGAATCCTACGAGCAGTACTTC,CASSLGESYEQYF
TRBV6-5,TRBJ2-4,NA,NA,TGTGCCAGCAGTTACGGGATGGGAGCCAAAAACATTCAGTACTTC,CASSYGMGAKNIQYF
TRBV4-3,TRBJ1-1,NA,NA,TGCGCCAGCAGCCAATATAGGGCAGACACTGAAGCTTTCTTT,CASSQYRADTEAFF
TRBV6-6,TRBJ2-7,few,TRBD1,TGTGCCAGCAGTTACTCTGGGACAGTCGCCGAGCAGTACTTC,CASSYSGTVAEQYF
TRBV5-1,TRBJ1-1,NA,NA,TGCGCCAGCAGCTTGCGCCCTCAGGGAGGGGACACTGAAGCTTTCTTT,CASSLRPQGGDTEAFF
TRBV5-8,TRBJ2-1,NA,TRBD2,TGTGCCAGCAGCCCGTGGACTAGCGGGAGACACAATGAGCAGTTCTTC,CASSPWTSGRHNEQFF
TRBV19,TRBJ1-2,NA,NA,TGTGCCAGTATGATAAGGACTTACCACTATGGCTACACCTTC,CASMIRTYHYGYTF
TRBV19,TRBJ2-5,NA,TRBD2,TGTGCCAGTAACGCCGTAGCGGGGGGGAAAGAGACCCAGTACTTC,CASNAVAGGKETQYF
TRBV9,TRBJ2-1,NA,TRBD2,TGTGCCAGCAGCGTAGCTCGGCTAGCGGGAGGGCCGGCGTACAATGAGCAGTTCTTC,CASSVARLAGGPAYNEQFF
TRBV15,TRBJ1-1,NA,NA,TGTGCCACCAGCAGAGATCGGGGGACCCCGGAAGGAGGCACTGAAGCTTTCTTT,CATSRDRGTPEGGTEAFF
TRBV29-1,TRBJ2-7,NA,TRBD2,TGCAGCGTTGATGGGGTGGGAGGGTTAAACGAGCAGTACTTC,CSVDGVGGLNEQYF
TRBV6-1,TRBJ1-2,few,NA,TGTGCCAGCAGTGAAGCTGGGAACTATGGCTACACCTTC,CASSEAGNYGYTF
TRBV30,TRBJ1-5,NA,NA,TGTGCCTGGAGTTCAATGGGACACCATAGCAATCAGCCCCAGCATTTT,CAWSSMGHHSNQPQHF
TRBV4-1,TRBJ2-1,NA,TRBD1,TGCGCCAGCAGCCAAAGACAGGGGTATGAGCAGTTCTTC,CASSQRQGYEQFF
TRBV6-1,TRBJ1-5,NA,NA,TGTGCCAGCAGTTTCCCTCTTTCTAGCAATCAGCCCCAGCATTTT,CASSFPLSSNQPQHF
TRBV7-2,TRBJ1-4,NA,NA,TGTGCCAGCAGCTTAGCGCTTGGGCAGCTAAATGAAAAACTGTTTTTT,CASSLALGQLNEKLFF
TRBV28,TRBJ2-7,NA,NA,TGTGCCAGCAGTTCGTCGGCAGGGATCTTGGACGAGCAGTACTTC,CASSSSAGILDEQYF
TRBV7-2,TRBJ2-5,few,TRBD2,TGTGCCAGCAGCTTTTTACTAGCGGGGGGGCGACCGGCGACCCAGTACTTC,CASSFLLAGGRPATQYF
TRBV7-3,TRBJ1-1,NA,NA,TGTGCCAGCAGCTTCGGGGGGTTCCCAGGGGCTGAAGCTTTCTTT,CASSFGGFPGAEAFF
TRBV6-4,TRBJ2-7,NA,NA,TGTGCCAGAGGAGACAGTCCCCACGGGTTCCACGAGCAGTACTTC,CARGDSPHGFHEQYF